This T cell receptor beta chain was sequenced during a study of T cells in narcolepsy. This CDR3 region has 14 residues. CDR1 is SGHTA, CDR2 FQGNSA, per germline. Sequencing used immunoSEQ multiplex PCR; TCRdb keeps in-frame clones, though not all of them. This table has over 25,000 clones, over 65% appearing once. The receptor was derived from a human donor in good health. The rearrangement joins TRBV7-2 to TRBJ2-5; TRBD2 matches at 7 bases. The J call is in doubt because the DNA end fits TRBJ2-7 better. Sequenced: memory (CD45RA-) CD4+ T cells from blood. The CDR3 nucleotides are TGTGCCAGCAGCTTCGGGGGGAGCTCCTACGAGCAGTACTTC. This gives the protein CASSFGGSSYEQYF.